The TCR beta chain described here comes from a study of T cell changes during pregnancy in multiple sclerosis. The protocol was immunoSEQ multiplex PCR, while the TCRdb copy is restricted to in-frame clones and leaves out a portion. Of tens of thousands of clones detected, roughly nine tenths appear once; the ten largest clones hold about 1.5%. The CDR3 contains 14 residues. The V and J ends lost 3 bases and 7 bases, in that order; junction bases with no gene match: 6. Germline CDR1 is MNHEY and CDR2 is SMNVEV (reference sequence). This chain uses TRBV27 with TRBJ1-2; TRBD1 matches at 9 bases. The sequencing here drew on peripheral blood, taken after pregnancy. The receptor comes from a female donor with multiple sclerosis, enrolled in a pregnancy study. This CDR3 reads CASSLGGTGFGYTF. The CDR3 DNA reads as TGTGCCAGCAGTTTGGGCGGGACAGGGTTTGGCTACACCTTC.